These T cell receptor beta chains were read from a single sample in a study of blood T cell repertoires in COVID-19. Using immunoSEQ multiplex PCR, the repertoire was profiled, and TCRdb retains in-frame clones only, with some absent. The sample includes hundreds of thousands of clones, 75% to 90% of them seen just once. The sequencing input was PBMCs or T cells enriched from blood (not recorded which). All receptors come from a woman in her late teens or twenties who had recovered from COVID-19. Both conserved end residues are part of each CDR3. Each record gives: clone size, V gene, J gene, D gene, CDR3 protein, CDR3 DNA. D genes are given only for firm matches. The listing skips clone size in some rows; elsewhere it reads once, few, many or a size class.

>once|TRBV2|TRBJ1-2|-
CASSESQSYTF
TGTGCCAGCAGTGAATCACAGAGCTACACCTTC
>once|TRBV4-1|TRBJ2-7|TRBD1
CASSLRTGSSYEQYF
TGCGCCAGCAGCTTACGGACAGGGTCCTCCTACGAGCAGTACTTC
>-|TRBV6-5|TRBJ1-1|-
CASRRGSNTEAFF
TGTGCCAGCAGGAGAGGGTCGAACACTGAAGCTTTCTTT
>-|TRBV9|TRBJ2-3|-
CASSQGRKEPDTQYF
TGTGCCAGTTCACAGGGTCGAAAGGAACCAGATACGCAGTATTTT
>few|TRBV7-2|TRBJ2-1|-
CASSLELPNEQFF
TGTGCCAGCAGCTTAGAGCTGCCCAATGAGCAGTTCTTC
>-|TRBV10-3|TRBJ1-2|-
CAIRDIDGYTF
TGTGCCATCCGGGACATTGATGGCTACACCTTC
>-|TRBV6-5|TRBJ2-3|TRBD1
CASSSTGAVTDTQYF
TGTGCCAGCAGTTCGACAGGGGCGGTCACAGATACGCAGTATTTT
>-|TRBV6-4|TRBJ1-5|TRBD1
CATLDRDFQPQHF
TGTGCCACCCTGGACAGGGATTTTCAGCCCCAGCATTTT
>-|TRBV23-1|TRBJ2-1|-
CASSRLGGLGDEQFF
TGCGCCAGCAGCCGGTTGGGTGGGCTGGGCGATGAGCAGTTCTTC
>-|TRBV6-1|TRBJ2-1|-
CASSEIRGQVAPPTYNEQFF
TGTGCCAGCAGTGAAATTAGGGGACAAGTGGCCCCCCCCACTTACAATGAGCAGTTCTTC
>-|TRBV6-5|TRBJ1-1|-
CASSYGQGWTEAFF
TGTGCCAGCAGTTACGGTCAGGGGTGGACTGAAGCTTTCTTT
>-|TRBV12-3/TRBV12-4|TRBJ1-2|-
CASTLGGEHGYTF
TGTGCCAGCACTTTGGGAGGGGAGCATGGCTACACCTTC